This T cell receptor beta chain was obtained from a study of CD8+ T cells in alopecia areata. Treatment reported: oral pan-JAK inhibitor, 5-10 mg twice daily. Study-wide findings and caveats: The study found higher clonality in lesional than normal scalp, especially in alopecia totalis/universalis.

The V and J ends lost 1 base and 6 bases respectively, with 7 bases between them. The germline V gene encodes CDR1 GTSNPN and CDR2 SVGIG (reference sequence). The CDR3 sequence is 12 residues long. TCR sequencing used cDNA made by reverse transcription of extracted RNA. The method was immunoSEQ multiplex PCR; TCRdb's version includes in-frame clones alone and lacks a portion of them. The table records about 210,000 clones, more than 45% of them present only once. As regards this clone: Its antigen is undetermined.

The input for sequencing was CD4+ T cells sorted from blood, taken at week 4, from a patient treated with tofacitinib. The sequence was obtained from a human donor with alopecia areata. The chain is built from TRBV30 and TRBJ2-1; possibly TRBD2 for D (5 bases). The CDR3 sequence is CAWSARGNEQFF. Here the CDR3 DNA reads TGTGCCTGGAGTGCCCGGGGCAATGAGCAGTTCTTC.